The 17 T cell receptor beta chains in this list originate from one sample, sequenced in a study of regulatory T cells in long-lasting Graves disease. With iRepertoire HTBI primers and Arm-PCR of CDR3 regions, TCR beta libraries were built. Each CDR3 protein gets one entry after TCRdb re-called the multiplex PCR reads with MiXCR. The sample lists roughly 500,000 distinct CDR3 sequences, roughly 14% occurring once. The time point: newly diagnosed GD, antithyroid drugs for less than 3 months. TCR sequences were obtained from RNA taken from PBMCs. These sequences were also reported in another study, on T cells in Graves' hyperthyroidism and ophthalmopathy.

The material was peripheral blood mononuclear cells (PBMCs), obtained at new diagnosis, from a patient treated with antithyroid drugs. The receptors were sampled from a man aged 30-40 years with Graves disease.

This clonotype was seen only a few times. The gene calls are TRBV9 and TRBJ2-1; no firm D call. This CDR3 is built from 11 residues. V shed 7 bases and J shed 3 bases, with 5 bases lying between them. Germline CDR1 and CDR2: SGDLS and YYNGEE. The CDR3: CASAGYNEQFF. CDR3 DNA sequence: TGTGCCAGCGCAGGCTACAATGAGCAGTTCTTC.

This clonotype was seen at least ten times. The chain is built from TRBV7-8 and TRBJ2-3, with 9 bases aligning to TRBD2. V lost 2 bases and J lost 2; bases outside the gene matches: 8. This CDR3 is 17 amino acids long. Germline V lookup: CDR1 SGHVS, CDR2 FQNEAQ. CDR3 residues: CASSLRAGGRATDTQYF. CDR3 in DNA: TGTGCCAGCAGCTTAAGAGCGGGAGGCCGTGCCACAGATACGCAGTATTTT.

In this sample, this clonotype turned up many times. The chain is built from TRBV20-1 and TRBJ2-2; D perhaps matches TRBD1 (6 bases). Between the trimmed V and J ends, which lost 3 bases and 6 bases, there was a span of 14 bases. This CDR3 is built from 14 residues. Germline lookup yields CDR1 DFQATT and CDR2 SNEGSKA (reference sequence). CDR3 in DNA: TGCAGTGCTAGGGGGGCCTATAAGGCCGGGGAGCTGTTTTTT. Amino acid sequence: CSARGAYKAGELFF.

This clonotype was seen many times. CDR3: CASSFRGSNGYTF. As DNA, the CDR3 is TGTGCCAGCAGTTTTAGGGGGTCTAATGGCTACACCTTC. The chain links TRBV12-3 or TRBV12-4 to TRBJ1-2, with D possibly being TRBD1 (6 bases). The CDR3 has 13 amino acids. With 3 bases removed from V and 6 bases from J, the gap between germline ends came to 11 bases.

This clonotype has ten or more counts. This chain uses TRBV7-9 with TRBJ1-2, with D possibly being TRBD1 (5 bases). Germline V lookup: CDR1 SEHNR, CDR2 FQNEAQ (reference sequence). V gave up 7 bases and J gave up 10 bases, with 16 bases separating them. This CDR3 comprises 12 residues. CDR3 in amino acids: CASTATGGDYTF. CDR3 nucleotides: TGTGCCAGCACCGCGACTGGGGGAGACTACACCTTC.

This clonotype was detected ten times or more. The chain recombines TRBV20-1 with TRBJ2-7; D may be TRBD2 (6 bases). The CDR3 runs to 14 residues. Germline V gives CDR1 DFQATT, CDR2 SNEGSKA (reference sequence). Trimming stripped 1 base from V and 6 bases from J, with 16 bases between. Here the CDR3 reads CSARADGLGGEQYF. CDR3 in DNA: TGCAGTGCTAGAGCAGACGGGTTGGGGGGCGAGCAGTACTTC.

This clonotype was observed a few times. Its ends do not fully match the called genes, so a read error is possible. The CDR3 DNA reads TGTGCCAGCAGTGAAGCACAAACCGCAACCCGAGGCTGCACCTTC. Amino acids: CASSEAQTATRGCTF. The chain employs TRBV6-1 and TRBJ1-2, with D unclear. The V gene's germline CDR1 is MNHNS and CDR2 SASEGT. This CDR3 comprises 15 residues.

This clonotype was recorded at least ten times. J is TRBJ2-7 and V is TRBV7-9; 9 nucleotides agree with TRBD2. From germline, CDR1 is SEHNR and CDR2 FQNEAQ (reference sequence). The CDR3 covers 15 residues. V lost 2 bases, J lost 4 bases, and 6 bases stayed unmatched. The CDR3 here is CASSLRAGGPYEQYF. CDR3 DNA: TGTGCCAGCAGCTTAAGGGCGGGAGGGCCTTACGAGCAGTACTTC.

Turning to this clonotype: With a far larger clone one base away, a read error is the likely cause. The chain has TRBV2 and TRBJ2-5; D remains ambiguous. Germline loops: CDR1 SNHLY, CDR2 FYNNEI. Trimming removed 5 bases from V and 11 bases from J, with 24 bases in between. The CDR3 runs 15 residues. For the CDR3, the DNA is TGTGCCAGCAGTCTGCGGTTACTCTCCTACAATGAGCAGTACTTC. Encoded protein: CASSLRLLSYNEQYF.

This clonotype has more than one count but fewer than ten. The CDR3 is CSAISASGSYEQYF. CDR3 sequence (DNA): TGCAGTGCTATAAGCGCTAGCGGTTCCTACGAGCAGTACTTC. This sequence joins TRBV20-1 and TRBJ2-7; 7 nucleotides agree with TRBD2. Germline CDR1 and CDR2: DFQATT and SNEGSKA (reference sequence). The CDR3 runs to 14 residues. J was trimmed by 1 base and V by 4 bases; bases with no gene match: 7.

Only a few counts were recorded for this clonotype. V gene TRBV30 combines with J gene TRBJ1-2, with D hard to call. The CDR3 has 12 residues. Per the germline V gene, CDR1 is GTSNPN and CDR2 is SVGIG (reference sequence). Trimming took off 3 bases at V and 8 bases at J, with 13 bases between the two ends. Here the CDR3 reads CAWSRVIGGYTF. The CDR3 DNA is TGTGCCTGGAGCCGCGTTATAGGGGGCTACACCTTC. The full variable domain, with the rest looked up from reference TRBV30 and TRBJ1-2, is SQTIHQWPATLVQPVGSPLSLECTVEGTSNPNLYWYRQAAGRGLQLLFYSVGIGQISSEVPQNLSASRPQDRQFILSSKKLLLSDSGFYLCAWSRVIGGYTFGSGTRLTVV.

This clonotype was found a few times. The J gene is TRBJ1-4, the V gene TRBV12-3 or TRBV12-4; 7 nucleotides align to TRBD1. CDR3 length: 14 residues. Trimming took 5 bases from V and 7 from J; bases not matched to a gene: 7. CDR3 loop: CASSTRPGGEKLFF. In DNA, the CDR3 is TGTGCCAGCAGTACAAGACCAGGGGGTGAAAAACTGTTTTTT.

V is TRBV5-1 and J is TRBJ2-5; 7 nucleotides agree with TRBD2. This CDR3 comprises 16 residues. Germline CDR1 reads SGHRS; CDR2 reads YFSETQ. J was trimmed by 2 bases and V by 4 bases; bases with no gene match: 11. In DNA form, the CDR3 reads TGCGCCAGCAGCCTCCTCCCGCTCGGGGGGCAAGAGACCCAGTACTTC. This translates into CASSLLPLGGQETQYF.

This chain uses TRBV18 with TRBJ2-2; D remains unclear. V lost 6 bases to trimming and J lost 3 bases, with 14 bases between them. Germline-derived CDR1 and CDR2 are KGHSH and LQKENI. The CDR3 covers 15 residues. The CDR3 loop reads CASSRHPADTGELFF. CDR3 nucleotides: TGTGCCAGCTCCCGACATCCTGCTGACACCGGGGAGCTGTTTTTT.

In this sample, this clonotype turned up many times. The junction departs from germline at one end; a sequencing error may be responsible. The chain links TRBV5-1 to TRBJ1-5; no firm D call. Germline CDR1 and CDR2: SGHRS and YFSETQ. The CDR3 has 14 amino acids. The CDR3 here is CASSLGGYNQPQHF. The CDR3 DNA reads as TGTGCCAGCAGCTTAGGAGGATACAATCAGCCCCAGCATTTT. The whole variable domain, filled in from reference TRBV5-1 and TRBJ1-5, reads KAGVTQTPRYLIKTRGQQVTLSCSPISGHRSVSWYQQTPGQGLQFLFEYFSETQRNKGNFPGRFSGRQFSNSRSEMNVSTLELGDSALYLCASSLGGYNQPQHFGDGTRLSIL.

This clonotype was picked up a small number of times. The chain couples TRBV9 to TRBJ2-1; maybe TRBD2 (6 bases). The CDR3 is 12 residues long. Looked up from germline, CDR1 is SGDLS and CDR2 is YYNGEE. V was cut by 2 bases and J by 8 bases, with 8 bases left in between. The CDR3, as DNA: TGTGCCAGCAGCGTGAGGGAGGATGAGCAGTTCTTC. This sequence encodes CASSVREDEQFF.

This clonotype has at least ten counts. The J gene is TRBJ1-2, the V gene TRBV7-8; 7 bases fit TRBD1. With 1 base clipped from V and 5 bases from J, the junction kept 10 bases outside the gene matches. Germline values: CDR1 SGHVS, CDR2 FQNEAQ. This CDR3 has 16 amino acids. For the CDR3, the DNA is TGTGCCAGCAGCTTAGAGGGGGCAGGGGTGGAGTATGGCTACACCTTC. Its translation is CASSLEGAGVEYGYTF.